The rows below give T cell receptor beta chains drawn from one sample of a study of blood T cells in healthy people across ages. TCRdb called the 5' RACE reads again in MiXCR, with one record for every CDR3 protein. The sample includes some 880,000 distinct CDR3 sequences, around 34% of them seen just once. Material: blood. These receptors originate from a man aged 18 to 29 in good health. Each CDR3 is given with its conserved first and last residue. The D gene is left open where the match is weak. Where a row states a size, it is once, few, many or the class of an expanded clone; other rows omit it.

V: TRBV5-1; size: many; D: TRBD2; J: TRBJ2-1; CDR3: CASSLGGGAQPYNEQFF; DNA: TGCGCCAGCAGCTTAGGCGGGGGGGCCCAGCCCTACAATGAGCAGTTCTTC
V: TRBV29-1; size: NA; D: NA; J: TRBJ1-1; CDR3: CSVDPGAEAFF; DNA: TGCAGCGTTGACCCAGGGGCTGAAGCTTTCTTT
V: TRBV5-1; size: many; D: NA; J: TRBJ2-3; CDR3: CASSLVGDPTDTQYF; DNA: TGCGCCAGCAGCTTGGTAGGGGATCCCACAGATACGCAGTATTTT
V: TRBV7-8; size: few; D: TRBD1; J: TRBJ1-4; CDR3: CASSMTGRNEKLFF; DNA: TGTGCCAGCAGTATGACAGGGCGGAATGAAAAACTGTTTTTT
V: TRBV7-8; size: NA; D: TRBD2; J: TRBJ2-2; CDR3: CASSLVGRTLNTGELFF; DNA: TGTGCCAGCAGCTTAGTCGGGAGGACCCTGAACACCGGGGAGCTGTTTTTT
V: TRBV7-9; size: NA; D: NA; J: TRBJ2-2; CDR3: CASTIGDDYHTGELFF; DNA: TGTGCCAGCACAATAGGGGACGACTACCACACCGGGGAGCTGTTTTTT
V: TRBV4-3; size: few; D: NA; J: TRBJ2-5; CDR3: CASSQEGNEQYF; DNA: TGTGCCAGCAGCCAAGAGGGGAATGAGCAGTACTTC
V: TRBV20-1; size: few; D: NA; J: TRBJ1-2; CDR3: CSARDRDYGYTF; DNA: TGCAGTGCTAGAGATCGGGACTATGGCTACACCTTC
V: TRBV20-1; size: many; D: NA; J: TRBJ2-5; CDR3: CSGTVQETQYF; DNA: TGCAGTGGGACAGTACAAGAGACCCAGTACTTC
V: TRBV7-3; size: few; D: NA; J: TRBJ2-7; CDR3: CASSSPMDGHEQYF; DNA: TGTGCCAGCAGCTCGCCAATGGACGGACACGAGCAGTACTTC
V: TRBV4-3; size: NA; D: TRBD2; J: TRBJ2-6; CDR3: CASSQERDLAAGANVLTF; DNA: TGCGCCAGCAGCCAAGAAAGGGATCTAGCGGCTGGGGCCAACGTCCTGACTTTC
V: TRBV4-1; size: few; D: NA; J: TRBJ2-7; CDR3: CASSQVGTELYEQYF; DNA: TGCGCCAGCAGCCAAGTGGGGACGGAGCTCTACGAGCAGTACTTC
V: TRBV20-1; size: many; D: NA; J: TRBJ2-5; CDR3: CSSTRKETQYF; DNA: TGCAGTTCAACCCGGAAAGAGACCCAGTACTTC
V: TRBV27; size: NA; D: NA; J: TRBJ2-7; CDR3: CASSFGGRYNEQYF; DNA: TGTGCCAGCAGTTTCGGGGGGCGGTACAATGAGCAGTACTTC
V: TRBV20-1; size: few; D: TRBD2; J: TRBJ2-7; CDR3: CSATGLAGGQYNEQYF; DNA: TGCAGTGCTACAGGACTAGCGGGGGGCCAATACAATGAGCAGTACTTC
V: TRBV12-3/TRBV12-4; size: many; D: NA; J: TRBJ2-4; CDR3: CASSLARVGKNIQYF; DNA: TGTGCCAGCAGTTTAGCGAGGGTTGGCAAAAACATTCAGTACTTC
V: TRBV7-2; size: few; D: NA; J: TRBJ2-4; CDR3: CASSVGIANIQYF; DNA: TGTGCCAGCAGCGTAGGAATAGCGAACATTCAGTACTTC
V: TRBV28; size: NA; D: TRBD2; J: TRBJ2-7; CDR3: CASSGLAGIEQYF; DNA: TGTGCCAGCAGTGGACTAGCGGGAATCGAGCAGTACTTC
V: TRBV7-2; size: NA; D: NA; J: TRBJ2-2; CDR3: CASRPQVRSGTGELFF; DNA: TGTGCCAGCAGACCCCAGGTTCGGTCCGGCACCGGGGAGCTGTTTTTT
V: TRBV27; size: NA; D: NA; J: TRBJ2-7; CDR3: CASGWGATYEQYF; DNA: TGTGCCAGCGGCTGGGGGGCCACCTACGAGCAGTACTTC
V: TRBV4-1; size: NA; D: NA; J: TRBJ2-6; CDR3: CASSQVDRGPGANVLTF; DNA: TGCGCCAGCAGCCAAGTCGACCGAGGCCCTGGGGCCAACGTCCTGACTTTC
V: TRBV20-1; size: few; D: NA; J: TRBJ1-1; CDR3: CSARPTSPGNTEAFF; DNA: TGCAGTGCTAGACCGACTTCGCCAGGCAACACTGAAGCTTTCTTT
V: TRBV27; size: few; D: NA; J: TRBJ1-1; CDR3: CASSVRRVNTEAFF; DNA: TGTGCCAGCAGTGTCCGACGGGTGAACACTGAAGCTTTCTTT
V: TRBV9; size: NA; D: NA; J: TRBJ2-5; CDR3: CASSGPRAGTQYF; DNA: TGTGCCAGCAGCGGCCCCCGGGCTGGGACCCAGTACTTC
V: TRBV20-1; size: NA; D: NA; J: TRBJ1-2; CDR3: CSASSPYVGGYTF; DNA: TGCAGTGCCAGTAGTCCCTATGTAGGTGGCTACACCTTC
V: TRBV28; size: NA; D: TRBD2; J: TRBJ2-3; CDR3: CAGSRSGDLGDTQYF; DNA: TGTGCCGGTTCCAGAAGCGGGGATCTGGGGGATACGCAGTATTTT
V: TRBV5-1; size: once; D: NA; J: TRBJ1-1; CDR3: CASSPQVRGTEAFF; DNA: TGCGCCAGCAGTCCACAGGTAAGGGGCACTGAAGCTTTCTTT
V: TRBV29-1; size: few; D: TRBD1; J: TRBJ2-2; CDR3: CSVVGTGRFTGELFF; DNA: TGCAGCGTTGTAGGGACAGGTCGCTTCACCGGGGAGCTGTTTTTT
V: TRBV3-1; size: NA; D: TRBD1; J: TRBJ2-1; CDR3: CASSTHRGEQFF; DNA: TGTGCCAGCAGCACCCACAGGGGTGAGCAGTTCTTC
V: TRBV20-1; size: NA; D: TRBD1; J: TRBJ1-1; CDR3: CSAYRGGTEAFF; DNA: TGCAGTGCCTACAGGGGGGGCACTGAAGCTTTCTTT
V: TRBV6-1; size: NA; D: NA; J: TRBJ1-2; CDR3: CASSEKGGFNYGYTF; DNA: TGTGCCAGCAGTGAAAAGGGCGGGTTTAACTATGGCTACACCTTC
V: TRBV7-9; size: few; D: TRBD1; J: TRBJ2-1; CDR3: CASSHRTGLNEQFF; DNA: TGTGCCAGCAGCCACAGGACAGGACTCAATGAGCAGTTCTTC
V: TRBV20-1; size: NA; D: TRBD1; J: TRBJ2-2; CDR3: CSAGRGTGITGELFF; DNA: TGCAGTGCTGGGAGGGGGACAGGGATCACCGGGGAGCTGTTTTTT
V: TRBV12-3/TRBV12-4; size: once; D: TRBD2; J: TRBJ2-5; CDR3: CASSPREGGEETQYF; DNA: TGTGCCAGCAGTCCCCGGGAGGGAGGGGAGGAGACCCAGTACTTC
V: TRBV20-1; size: few; D: NA; J: TRBJ2-1; CDR3: CSASVGSGVFF; DNA: TGCAGTGCTAGCGTCGGGTCAGGGGTGTTCTTC
V: TRBV29-1; size: NA; D: NA; J: TRBJ2-4; CDR3: CSVEGGGAGLYF; DNA: TGCAGCGTTGAAGGAGGGGGGGCTGGTTTGTACTTC
V: TRBV12-3/TRBV12-4; size: many; D: NA; J: TRBJ2-5; CDR3: CASSFLSLRVLETQYF; DNA: TGTGCCAGCAGTTTTTTGAGTCTCAGGGTCTTAGAGACCCAGTACTTC
V: TRBV2; size: NA; D: NA; J: TRBJ2-6; CDR3: CTSSTRLRSGANVLTF; DNA: TGTACCAGCAGTACCCGACTCCGCTCTGGGGCCAACGTCCTGACTTTC
V: TRBV5-6; size: few; D: NA; J: TRBJ2-1; CDR3: CASSFRYSTGSEYNEQFF; DNA: TGTGCCAGCAGCTTCCGCTATTCCACAGGGTCTGAATACAATGAGCAGTTCTTC
V: TRBV27; size: NA; D: NA; J: TRBJ1-1; CDR3: CASSLRRTERSEAFF; DNA: TGTGCCAGCAGTTTAAGGCGGACAGAGAGGTCTGAAGCTTTCTTT
V: TRBV6-6; size: NA; D: NA; J: TRBJ2-2; CDR3: CASSDRSTGELFF; DNA: TGTGCCAGCAGTGACAGGTCCACCGGGGAGCTGTTTTTT
V: TRBV14; size: NA; D: NA; J: TRBJ1-5; CDR3: CASSQDYSGGGNQPQHF; DNA: TGTGCCAGCAGCCAAGATTATTCGGGGGGTGGCAATCAGCCCCAGCATTTT
V: TRBV12-3/TRBV12-4; size: NA; D: NA; J: TRBJ2-3; CDR3: CASSRTVAADTQYF; DNA: TGTGCCAGCAGTCGCACCGTGGCGGCAGATACGCAGTATTTT
V: TRBV5-6; size: few; D: TRBD1; J: TRBJ2-3; CDR3: CASRRDRGRDTDTQYF; DNA: TGTGCCAGCAGACGGGACAGGGGGCGTGACACAGATACGCAGTATTTT
V: TRBV7-2; size: many; D: TRBD2; J: TRBJ2-3; CDR3: CASSRGLAGDTDTQYF; DNA: TGTGCCTCATCGAGGGGACTAGCGGGTGACACAGATACGCAGTATTTT
V: TRBV9; size: NA; D: TRBD2; J: TRBJ2-2; CDR3: CASSVTGLAGDTGELFF; DNA: TGTGCCAGCAGCGTTACGGGACTAGCGGGGGACACCGGGGAGCTGTTTTTT